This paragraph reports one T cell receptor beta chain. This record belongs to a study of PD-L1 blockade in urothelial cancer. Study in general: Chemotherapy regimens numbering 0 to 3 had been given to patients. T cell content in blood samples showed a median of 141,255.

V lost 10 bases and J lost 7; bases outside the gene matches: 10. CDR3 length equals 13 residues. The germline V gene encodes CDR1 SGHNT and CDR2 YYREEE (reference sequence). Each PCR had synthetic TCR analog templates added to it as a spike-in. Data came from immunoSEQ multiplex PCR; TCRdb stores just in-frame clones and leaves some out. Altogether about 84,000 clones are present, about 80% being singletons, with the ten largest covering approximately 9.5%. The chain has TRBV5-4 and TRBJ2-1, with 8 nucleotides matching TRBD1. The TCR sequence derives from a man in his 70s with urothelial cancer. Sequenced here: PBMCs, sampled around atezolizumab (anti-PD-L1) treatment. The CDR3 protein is CAAADRGRNEQFF. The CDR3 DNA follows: TGTGCCGCGGCAGACAGGGGAAGGAATGAGCAGTTCTTC.